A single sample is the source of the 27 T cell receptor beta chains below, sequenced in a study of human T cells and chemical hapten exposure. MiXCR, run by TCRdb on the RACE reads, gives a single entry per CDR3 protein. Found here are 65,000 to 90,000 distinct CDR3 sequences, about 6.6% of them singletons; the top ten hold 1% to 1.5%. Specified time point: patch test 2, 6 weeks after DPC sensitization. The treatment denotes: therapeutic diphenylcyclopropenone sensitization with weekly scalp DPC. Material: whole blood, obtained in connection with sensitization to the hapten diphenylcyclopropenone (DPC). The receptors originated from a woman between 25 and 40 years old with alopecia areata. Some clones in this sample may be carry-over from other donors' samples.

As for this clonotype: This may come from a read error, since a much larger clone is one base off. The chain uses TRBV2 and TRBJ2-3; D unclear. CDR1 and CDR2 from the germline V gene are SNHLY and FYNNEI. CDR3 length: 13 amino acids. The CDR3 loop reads CASVGRSTNTQYF. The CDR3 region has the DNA TGTGCCAGCGTGGGCAGGAGCACAAATACGCAGTATTTT.

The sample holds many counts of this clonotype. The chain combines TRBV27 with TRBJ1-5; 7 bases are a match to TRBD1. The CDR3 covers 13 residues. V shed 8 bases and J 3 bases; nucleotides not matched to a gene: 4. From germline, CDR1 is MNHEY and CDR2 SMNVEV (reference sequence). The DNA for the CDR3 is TGTGCCAGCCAGACAGGGATCAATCAGCCCCAGCATTTT. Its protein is CASQTGINQPQHF.

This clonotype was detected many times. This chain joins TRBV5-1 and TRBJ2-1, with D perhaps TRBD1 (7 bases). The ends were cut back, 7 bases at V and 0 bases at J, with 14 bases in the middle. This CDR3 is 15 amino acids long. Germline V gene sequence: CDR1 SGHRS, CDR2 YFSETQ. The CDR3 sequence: CASLEGAYSYNEQFF. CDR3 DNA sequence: TGCGCCAGCCTGGAGGGGGCCTACTCCTACAATGAGCAGTTCTTC.

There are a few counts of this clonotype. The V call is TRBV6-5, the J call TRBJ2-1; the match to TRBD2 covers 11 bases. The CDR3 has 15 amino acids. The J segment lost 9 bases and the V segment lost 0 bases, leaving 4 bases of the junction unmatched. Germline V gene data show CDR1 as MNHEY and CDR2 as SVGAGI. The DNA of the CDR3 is TGTGCCAGCAGTTACTCGACTAGCGGGGTATTTGAGCAGTTCTTC. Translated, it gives CASSYSTSGVFEQFF.

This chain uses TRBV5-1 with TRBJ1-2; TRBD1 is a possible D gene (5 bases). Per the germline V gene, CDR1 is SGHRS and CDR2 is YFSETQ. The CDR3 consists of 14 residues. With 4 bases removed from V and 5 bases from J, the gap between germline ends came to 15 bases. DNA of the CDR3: TGCGCCAGCAGCCCGGATAGCCAGGGATATGGCTACACCTTC. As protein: CASSPDSQGYGYTF.

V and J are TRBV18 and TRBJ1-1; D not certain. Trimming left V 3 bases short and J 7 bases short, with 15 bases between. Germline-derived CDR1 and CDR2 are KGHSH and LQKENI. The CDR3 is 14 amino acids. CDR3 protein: CASSPIETKLEAFF. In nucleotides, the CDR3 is TGTGCCAGCTCACCGATTGAGACAAAACTTGAAGCTTTCTTT.

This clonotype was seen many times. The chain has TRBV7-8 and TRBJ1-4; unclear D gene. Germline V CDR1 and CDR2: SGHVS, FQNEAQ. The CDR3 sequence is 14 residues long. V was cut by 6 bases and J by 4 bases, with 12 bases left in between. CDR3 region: CASRTGFNNEKLFF. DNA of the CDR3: TGTGCCAGCAGAACGGGGTTTAATAATGAAAAACTGTTTTTT.

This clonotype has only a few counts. Written as DNA, the CDR3 is TGTGCCAGCAGTGCAAGGGACGACCAGCCCCAGCATTTT. Protein sequence: CASSARDDQPQHF. This chain links TRBV6-1 with TRBJ1-5; tentatively, D is TRBD1 (5 bases). The CDR3 sequence is 13 residues long. CDR1 is MNHNS, CDR2 SASEGT, per germline. Trimming removed 4 bases at V and 7 bases at J, with 11 bases between.

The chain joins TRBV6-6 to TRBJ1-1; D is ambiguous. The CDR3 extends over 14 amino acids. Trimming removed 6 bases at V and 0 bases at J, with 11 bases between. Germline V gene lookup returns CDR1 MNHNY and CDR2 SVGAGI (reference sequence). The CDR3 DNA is TGTGCCAGCAGCCTAGGATTTATGAACACTGAAGCTTTCTTT. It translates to CASSLGFMNTEAFF.

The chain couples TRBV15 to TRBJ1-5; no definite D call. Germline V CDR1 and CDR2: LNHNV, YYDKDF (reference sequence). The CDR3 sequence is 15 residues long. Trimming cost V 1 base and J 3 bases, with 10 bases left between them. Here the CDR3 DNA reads TGTGCCACCAGCAGAGTAAGAGGTAACAATCAGCCCCAGCATTTT. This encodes CATSRVRGNNQPQHF.

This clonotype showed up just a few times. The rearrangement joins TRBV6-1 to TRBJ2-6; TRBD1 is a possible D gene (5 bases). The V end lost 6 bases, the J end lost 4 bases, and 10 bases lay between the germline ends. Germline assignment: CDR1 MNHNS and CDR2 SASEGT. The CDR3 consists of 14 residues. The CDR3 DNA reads TGTGCCAGCAGACCAGGGTCAGGGGCCAACGTCCTGACTTTC. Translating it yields CASRPGSGANVLTF.

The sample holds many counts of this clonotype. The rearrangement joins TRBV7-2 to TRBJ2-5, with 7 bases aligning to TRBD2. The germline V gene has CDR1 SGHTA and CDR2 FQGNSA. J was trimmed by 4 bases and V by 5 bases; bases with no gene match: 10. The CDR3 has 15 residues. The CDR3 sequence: CASSPVGGGGETQYF. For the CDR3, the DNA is TGTGCCAGCAGCCCCGTGGGCGGGGGAGGAGAGACCCAGTACTTC.

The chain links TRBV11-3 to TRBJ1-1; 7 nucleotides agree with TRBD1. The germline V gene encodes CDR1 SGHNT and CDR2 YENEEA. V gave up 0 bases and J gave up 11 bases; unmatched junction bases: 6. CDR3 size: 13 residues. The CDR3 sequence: CASSLDRTGRAFF. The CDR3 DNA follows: TGTGCCAGCAGCTTAGACCGGACAGGCCGGGCTTTCTTT.

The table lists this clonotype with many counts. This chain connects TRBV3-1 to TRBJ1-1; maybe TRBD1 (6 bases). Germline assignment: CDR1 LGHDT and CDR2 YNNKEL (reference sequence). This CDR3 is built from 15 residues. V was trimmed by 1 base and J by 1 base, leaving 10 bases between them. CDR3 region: CASSQGAGANTEAFF. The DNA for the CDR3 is TGTGCCAGCAGCCAAGGGGCAGGGGCGAACACTGAAGCTTTCTTT.

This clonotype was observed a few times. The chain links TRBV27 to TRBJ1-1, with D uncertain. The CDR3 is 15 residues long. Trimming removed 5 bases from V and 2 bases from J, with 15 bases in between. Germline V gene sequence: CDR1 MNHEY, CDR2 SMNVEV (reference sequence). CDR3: CASSPGPSGNTEAFF. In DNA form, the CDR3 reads TGTGCCAGCAGTCCCGGTCCAAGTGGCAACACTGAAGCTTTCTTT.

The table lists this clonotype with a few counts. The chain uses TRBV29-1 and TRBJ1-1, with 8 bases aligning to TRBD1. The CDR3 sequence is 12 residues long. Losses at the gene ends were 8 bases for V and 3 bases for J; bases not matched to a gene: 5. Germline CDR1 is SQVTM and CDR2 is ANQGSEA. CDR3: CSTMTGDTEAFF. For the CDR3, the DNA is TGCAGCACAATGACAGGGGACACTGAAGCTTTCTTT.

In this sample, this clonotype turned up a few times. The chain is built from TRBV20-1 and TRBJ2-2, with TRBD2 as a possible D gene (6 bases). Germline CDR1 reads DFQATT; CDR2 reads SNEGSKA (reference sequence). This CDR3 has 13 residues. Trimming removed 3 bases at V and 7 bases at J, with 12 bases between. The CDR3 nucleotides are TGCAGTGCTAGGGGTTGGGGAGGCGGGGAGCTGTTTTTT. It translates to CSARGWGGGELFF.

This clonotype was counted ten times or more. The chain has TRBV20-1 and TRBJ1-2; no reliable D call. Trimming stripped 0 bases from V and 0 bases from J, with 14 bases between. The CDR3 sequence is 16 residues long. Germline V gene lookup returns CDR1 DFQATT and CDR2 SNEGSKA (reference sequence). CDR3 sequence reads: CSARDTSEGANYGYTF. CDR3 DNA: TGCAGTGCTAGAGATACTTCGGAGGGAGCTAACTATGGCTACACCTTC.

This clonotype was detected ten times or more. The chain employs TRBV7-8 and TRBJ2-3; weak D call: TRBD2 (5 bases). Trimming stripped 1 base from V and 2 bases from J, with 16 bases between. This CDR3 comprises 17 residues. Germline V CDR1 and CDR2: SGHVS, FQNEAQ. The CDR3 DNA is TGTGCCAGCAGCTTAGGCATAGGGAGAGGAGCCACAGATACGCAGTATTTT. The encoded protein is CASSLGIGRGATDTQYF.

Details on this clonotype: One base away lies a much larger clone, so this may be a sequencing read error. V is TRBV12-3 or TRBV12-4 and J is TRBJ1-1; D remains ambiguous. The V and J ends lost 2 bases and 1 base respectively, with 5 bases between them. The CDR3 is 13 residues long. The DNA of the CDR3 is TGTGCCAGCAGTTTAAAGGAGAACACTGAAGCTTTCTTT. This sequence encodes CASSLKENTEAFF.

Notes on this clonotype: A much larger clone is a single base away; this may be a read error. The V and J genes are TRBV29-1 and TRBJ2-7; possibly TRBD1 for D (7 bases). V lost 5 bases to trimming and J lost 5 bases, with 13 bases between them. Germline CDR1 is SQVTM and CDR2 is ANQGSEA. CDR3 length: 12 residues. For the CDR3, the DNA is TGCAGCGTTATGGAGGGGGCGAACGAGCAGTACTTC. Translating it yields CSVMEGANEQYF.

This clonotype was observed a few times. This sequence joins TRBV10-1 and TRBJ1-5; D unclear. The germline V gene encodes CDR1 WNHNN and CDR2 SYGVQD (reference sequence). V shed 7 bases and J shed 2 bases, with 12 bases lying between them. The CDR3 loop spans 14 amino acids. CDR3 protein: CASNPMGGNQPQHF. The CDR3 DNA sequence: TGCGCCAGCAATCCCATGGGAGGCAATCAGCCCCAGCATTTT.

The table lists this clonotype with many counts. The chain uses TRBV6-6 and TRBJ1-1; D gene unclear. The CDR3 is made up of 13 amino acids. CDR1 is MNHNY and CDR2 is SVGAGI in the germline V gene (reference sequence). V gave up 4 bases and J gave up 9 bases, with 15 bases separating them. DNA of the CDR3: TGTGCCAGCAGTTCTTCCGCCACGAACAAAGCTTTCTTT. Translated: CASSSSATNKAFF.

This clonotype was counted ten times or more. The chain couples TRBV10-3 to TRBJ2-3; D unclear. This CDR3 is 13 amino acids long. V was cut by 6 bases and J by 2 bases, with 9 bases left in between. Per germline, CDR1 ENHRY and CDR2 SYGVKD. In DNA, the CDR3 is TGTGCCATCAGGGACGGCACCACAGATACGCAGTATTTT. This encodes CAIRDGTTDTQYF.

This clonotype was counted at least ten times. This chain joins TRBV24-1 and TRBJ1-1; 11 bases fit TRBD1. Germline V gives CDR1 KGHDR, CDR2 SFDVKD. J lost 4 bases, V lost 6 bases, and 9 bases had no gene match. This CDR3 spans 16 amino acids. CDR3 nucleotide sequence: TGTGCCACCAGTTGGACAGGGGGCCCGGCGGCCACTGAAGCTTTCTTT. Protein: CATSWTGGPAATEAFF.

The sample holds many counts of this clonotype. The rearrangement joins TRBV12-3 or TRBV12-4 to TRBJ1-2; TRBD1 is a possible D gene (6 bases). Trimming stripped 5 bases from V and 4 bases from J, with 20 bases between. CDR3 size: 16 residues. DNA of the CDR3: TGTGCCAGCAGTCCCTCCTACAGGGAAGGGAGCTATGGCTACACCTTC. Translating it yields CASSPSYREGSYGYTF.

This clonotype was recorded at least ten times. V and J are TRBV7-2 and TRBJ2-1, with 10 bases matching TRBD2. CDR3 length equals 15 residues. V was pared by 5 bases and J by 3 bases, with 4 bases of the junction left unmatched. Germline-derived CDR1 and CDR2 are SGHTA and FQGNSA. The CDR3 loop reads CASSPGTSVYNEQFF. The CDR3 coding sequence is TGTGCCAGCAGCCCCGGGACTAGCGTCTACAATGAGCAGTTCTTC.